This T cell receptor (beta chain) was sequenced in a study of blood T cell repertoires in COVID-19. The repertoire was sequenced with immunoSEQ multiplex PCR; TCRdb's copy has only in-frame clones and lacks some. In the table there are about 130,000 clones, just over 85% of which are singletons. The CDR3 loop spans 14 amino acids. Between the trimmed V and J ends, which lost 2 bases and 0 bases, there was a span of 5 bases. Germline V gene lookup returns CDR1 SGHTA and CDR2 FQGNSA. V and J are TRBV7-2 and TRBJ2-4; D uncertain. The sequenced sample was PBMCs or T cells enriched from blood (not recorded which). The TCR was taken from a man aged 50 or older who had recovered from COVID-19. In DNA form, the CDR3 reads TGTGCCAGCAGCTTACTACTAGCCAAAAACATTCAGTACTTC. Its translation: CASSLLLAKNIQYF.